These 15 T cell receptor beta chains came from one sample sequenced in a study of cytotoxic CD8 clonotypes in ibrutinib-treated CLL. This table comes from immunoSEQ multiplex PCR, and its TCRdb copy is limited to in-frame clones, with some not included. The sample has some 120,000 clones; 80% to 90% are singletons. The input for sequencing was PBMCs, taken after 24 months of ibrutinib treatment. The source of these receptors is a human donor with chronic lymphocytic leukemia.

The chain has TRBV4-3 and TRBJ1-1; D remains unclear. The V end lost 1 base, the J end lost 4 bases, and 7 bases lay between the germline ends. CDR1 is LGHNA and CDR2 is YSLEER in the germline V gene. The CDR3 is 13 amino acids. The CDR3 DNA reads as TGCGCCAGCAGCCAAGCTATCAGCACTGAAGCTTTCTTT. Protein sequence: CASSQAISTEAFF.

This chain connects TRBV5-1 to TRBJ1-5; unclear D gene. Germline V gene sequence: CDR1 SGHRS, CDR2 YFSETQ. The CDR3 totals 12 residues. Between the trimmed V and J ends, which lost 0 bases and 6 bases, there was a span of 4 bases. The CDR3 coding sequence is TGCGCCAGCAGCTTGGAGGGTCAGCCCCAGCATTTT. Its protein is CASSLEGQPQHF. The entire variable domain, with the rest obtained from reference TRBV5-1 and TRBJ1-5, is as follows: KAGVTQTPRYLIKTRGQQVTLSCSPISGHRSVSWYQQTPGQGLQFLFEYFSETQRNKGNFPGRFSGRQFSNSRSEMNVSTLELGDSALYLCASSLEGQPQHFGDGTRLSIL.

The chain has TRBV6-6 and TRBJ1-6, with D possibly being TRBD1 (5 bases). CDR3 length: 14 amino acids. CDR1 is MNHNY and CDR2 is SVGAGI in the germline V gene (reference sequence). Trimming pared 6 bases from V and 6 bases from J, leaving 12 bases between. CDR3: CASSRAHSNSPLHF. The CDR3 nucleotides are TGTGCCAGCAGCAGGGCCCACTCTAATTCACCCCTCCACTTT.

The chain couples TRBV10-1 to TRBJ2-1; unclear D gene. Germline values: CDR1 WNHNN, CDR2 SYGVQD (reference sequence). The CDR3 covers 14 residues. With 5 bases removed from V and 6 bases from J, the gap between germline ends came to 14 bases. The CDR3 spells CASSSRRASNEQFF. CDR3 in DNA: TGCGCCAGCAGTAGTCGCCGGGCGTCCAATGAGCAGTTCTTC.

V usage is TRBV6-1 and J usage is TRBJ2-7, with D uncertain. This CDR3 has 13 residues. V gave up 6 bases and J gave up 0 bases, with 9 bases separating them. Germline V gene data show CDR1 as MNHNS and CDR2 as SASEGT. CDR3 in DNA: TGTGCCAGCAGGGTTTCGAGCTCCTACGAGCAGTACTTC. This gives the protein CASRVSSSYEQYF.

This clone was seen more than once but under ten times. The chain has TRBV15 and TRBJ2-5; D ambiguous. The germline V gene encodes CDR1 LNHNV and CDR2 YYDKDF (reference sequence). This CDR3 is 13 amino acids long. V lost 5 bases and J lost 2, with 9 bases in between. The CDR3: CATSFTTQETQYF. The CDR3 DNA reads TGTGCCACCAGCTTCACTACACAAGAGACCCAGTACTTC.

V gene TRBV6-1 combines with J gene TRBJ1-2, with 8 bases lining up with TRBD1. The CDR3 is 14 amino acids. Germline CDR1 is MNHNS and CDR2 is SASEGT. V gave up 6 bases and J gave up 4 bases; unmatched junction bases: 7. For the CDR3, the DNA is TGTGCCAGCAGACGAAACAGGGGGAGCTATGGCTACACCTTC. The encoded protein is CASRRNRGSYGYTF.

In its sample, this clone was seen a few times. V is TRBV15 and J is TRBJ1-4; D is undetermined. V lost 0 bases and J 7 bases, leaving 9 bases between the germline ends. The CDR3 consists of 14 residues. Germline CDR1 LNHNV, CDR2 YYDKDF (reference sequence). CDR3 DNA: TGTGCCACCAGCAGAGAATTCGGGGTTGAAAAACTGTTTTTT. Its translation: CATSREFGVEKLFF.

The chain combines TRBV5-4 with TRBJ1-3; 7 bases are a match to TRBD1. Trimming at V came to 2 bases and at J to 4 bases, leaving 9 bases not matched to a gene. Per the germline V gene, CDR1 is SGHNT and CDR2 is YYREEE (reference sequence). The CDR3 consists of 16 residues. CDR3 nucleotides: TGTGCCAGCAGCTTTAATCCCGGGACAGAAGGAAACACCATATATTTT. Translated: CASSFNPGTEGNTIYF.

The chain couples TRBV7-6 to TRBJ2-5; D call uncertain. The J call may not be correct, given that the DNA end is closer to TRBJ2-7. From germline, CDR1 is SGHVS and CDR2 FNYEAQ. The CDR3 contains 13 residues. CDR3 loop: CASSKLTNYEQYF. The CDR3 DNA follows: TGTGCCAGCAGCAAACTAACCAACTACGAGCAGTACTTC.

The CDR3 reads CASRERGGVTDTQYF. The CDR3 DNA follows: TGTGCCAGTAGAGAGCGGGGGGGCGTGACAGATACGCAGTATTTT. This sequence joins TRBV19 and TRBJ2-3, with TRBD2 matching over 10 bases. Germline CDR1 is LNHDA and CDR2 is SQIVND (reference sequence). There are 15 residues in the CDR3. V lost 6 bases and J lost 3; bases outside the gene matches: 6.

As regards this clone: Other DNA sequences in the same sample also yield this CDR3. The chain uses TRBV29-1 and TRBJ2-7, with D perhaps matching TRBD1 or TRBD2 (5 bases each). Germline values: CDR1 SQVTM, CDR2 ANQGSEA. Trimming stripped 7 bases from V and 2 bases from J, with 12 bases between. CDR3 size: 12 residues. Here the CDR3 DNA reads TGCAGCGCCGGGGCAGGGACCTACGAGCAGTACTTC. Translation gives CSAGAGTYEQYF.

The chain couples TRBV5-1 to TRBJ2-2; no reliable D call. There are 15 residues in the CDR3. Germline CDR1 and CDR2: SGHRS and YFSETQ. V lost 0 bases, J lost 1 base, and 7 bases lay in between. The CDR3 spells CASSLVVQNTGELFF. In DNA form, the CDR3 reads TGCGCCAGCAGCTTGGTTGTCCAGAACACCGGGGAGCTGTTTTTT.

J is TRBJ2-5 and V is TRBV9; D possibly matches TRBD1 or TRBD2 (5 bases each). V was clipped by 0 bases and J by 5 bases, with 14 bases between them. Per the germline V gene, CDR1 is SGDLS and CDR2 is YYNGEE. The CDR3 contains 15 residues. The CDR3 region is CASSVGQRGDETQYF. The CDR3 DNA sequence: TGTGCCAGCAGCGTAGGCCAGCGAGGGGACGAGACCCAGTACTTC.

The genes are TRBV7-2 and TRBJ2-1; D is possibly TRBD2 (5 bases). Per germline, CDR1 SGHTA and CDR2 FQGNSA. The CDR3 covers 17 residues. Trimming shortened V by 3 bases and J by 1 base, and 16 bases separated the two germline ends. CDR3 in amino acids: CASSLVLFGVSYNEQFF. The CDR3 coding sequence is TGTGCCAGCAGCTTGGTCCTCTTCGGGGTTTCCTACAATGAGCAGTTCTTC.